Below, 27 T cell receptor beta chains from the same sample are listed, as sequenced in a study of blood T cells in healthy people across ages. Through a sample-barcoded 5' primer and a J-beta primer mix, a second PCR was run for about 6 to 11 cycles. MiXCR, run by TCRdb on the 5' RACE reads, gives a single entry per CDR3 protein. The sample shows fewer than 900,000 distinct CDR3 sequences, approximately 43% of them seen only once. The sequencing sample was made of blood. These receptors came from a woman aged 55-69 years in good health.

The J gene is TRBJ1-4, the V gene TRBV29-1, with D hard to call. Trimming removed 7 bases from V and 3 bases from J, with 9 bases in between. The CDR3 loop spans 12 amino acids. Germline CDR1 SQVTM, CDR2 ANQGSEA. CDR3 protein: CSGIGPNEKLFF. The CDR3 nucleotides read TGCAGCGGGATAGGGCCTAATGAAAAACTGTTTTTT.

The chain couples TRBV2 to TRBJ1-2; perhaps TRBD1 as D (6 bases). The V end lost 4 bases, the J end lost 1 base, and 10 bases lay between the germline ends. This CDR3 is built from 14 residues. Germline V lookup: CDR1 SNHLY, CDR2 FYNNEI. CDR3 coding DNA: TGTGCCAGCAGTGCCGGACAGCTTAACTATGGCTACACCTTC. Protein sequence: CASSAGQLNYGYTF. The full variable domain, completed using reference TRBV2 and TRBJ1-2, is EPEVTQTPSHQVTQMGQEVILRCVPISNHLYFYWYRQILGQKVEFLVSFYNNEISEKSEIFDDQFSVERPDGSNFTLKIRSTKLEDSAMYFCASSAGQLNYGYTFGSGTRLTVV.

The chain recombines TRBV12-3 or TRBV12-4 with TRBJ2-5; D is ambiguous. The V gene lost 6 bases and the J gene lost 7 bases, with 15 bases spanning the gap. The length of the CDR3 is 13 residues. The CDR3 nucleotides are TGTGCCAGCAGCCCCGGCCCTACGAGGACCCAGTACTTC. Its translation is CASSPGPTRTQYF.

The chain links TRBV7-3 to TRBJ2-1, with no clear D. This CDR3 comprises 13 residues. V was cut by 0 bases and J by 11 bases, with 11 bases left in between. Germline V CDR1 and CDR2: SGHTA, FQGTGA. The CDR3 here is CASSLTSPTQQFF. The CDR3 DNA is TGTGCCAGCAGCTTAACCTCCCCTACACAGCAGTTCTTC.

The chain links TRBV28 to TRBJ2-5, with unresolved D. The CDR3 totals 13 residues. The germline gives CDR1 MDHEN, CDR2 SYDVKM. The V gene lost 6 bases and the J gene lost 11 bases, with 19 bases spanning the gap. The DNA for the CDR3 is TGTGCCAGCAGCGCCGGGCCCAACAATGAGCAGTACTTC. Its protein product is CASSAGPNNEQYF.

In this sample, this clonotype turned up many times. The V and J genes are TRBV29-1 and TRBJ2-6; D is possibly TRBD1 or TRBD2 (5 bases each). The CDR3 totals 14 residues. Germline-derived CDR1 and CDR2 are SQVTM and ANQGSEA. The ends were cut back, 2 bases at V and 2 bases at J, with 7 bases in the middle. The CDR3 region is CSVERGAGANVLTF. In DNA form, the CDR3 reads TGCAGCGTTGAACGGGGCGCTGGGGCCAACGTCCTGACTTTC.

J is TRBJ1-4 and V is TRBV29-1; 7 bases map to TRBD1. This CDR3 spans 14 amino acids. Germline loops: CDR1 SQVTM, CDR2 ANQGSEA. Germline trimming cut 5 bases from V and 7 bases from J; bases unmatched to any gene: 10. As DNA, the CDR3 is TGCAGCGTTCAAGTAACAGGGGCCCTTGAAAAACTGTTTTTT. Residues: CSVQVTGALEKLFF.

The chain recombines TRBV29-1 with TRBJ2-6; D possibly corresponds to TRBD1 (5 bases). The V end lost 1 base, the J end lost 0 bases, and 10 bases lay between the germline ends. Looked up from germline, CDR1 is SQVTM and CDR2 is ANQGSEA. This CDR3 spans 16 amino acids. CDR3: CSVEVGLFSGANVLTF. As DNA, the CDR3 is TGCAGCGTTGAAGTGGGGCTTTTCTCTGGGGCCAACGTCCTGACTTTC.

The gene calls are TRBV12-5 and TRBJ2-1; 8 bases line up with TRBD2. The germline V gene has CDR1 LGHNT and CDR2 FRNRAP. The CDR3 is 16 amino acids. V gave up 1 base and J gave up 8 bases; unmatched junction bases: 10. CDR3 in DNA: TGTGCTAGTGGTTTGGCCCGGGGTAGCGGGATCCATGAGCAGTTCTTC. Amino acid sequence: CASGLARGSGIHEQFF. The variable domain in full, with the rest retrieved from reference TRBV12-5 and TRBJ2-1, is DARVTQTPRHKVTEMGQEVTMRCQPILGHNTVFWYRQTMMQGLELLAYFRNRAPLDDSGMPKDRFSAEMPDATLATLKIQPSEPRDSAVYFCASGLARGSGIHEQFFGPGTRLTVL.

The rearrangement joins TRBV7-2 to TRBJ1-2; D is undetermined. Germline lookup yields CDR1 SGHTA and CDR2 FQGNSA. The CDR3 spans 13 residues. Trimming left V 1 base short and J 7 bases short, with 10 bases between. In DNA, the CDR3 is TGTGCCAGCAGCTTAGGAGGTAGATTTGGCTACACCTTC. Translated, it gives CASSLGGRFGYTF.

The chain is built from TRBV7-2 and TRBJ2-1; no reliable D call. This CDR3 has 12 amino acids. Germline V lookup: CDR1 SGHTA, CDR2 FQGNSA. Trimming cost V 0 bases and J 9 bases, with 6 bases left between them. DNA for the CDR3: TGTGCCAGCAGCTTAGCGGGCTCTGAGCAGTTCTTC. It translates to CASSLAGSEQFF.

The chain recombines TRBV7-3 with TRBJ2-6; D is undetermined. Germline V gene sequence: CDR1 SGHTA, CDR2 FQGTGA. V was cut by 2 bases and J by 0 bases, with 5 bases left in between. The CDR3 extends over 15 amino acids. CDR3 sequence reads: CASSLQLSGANVLTF. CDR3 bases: TGTGCCAGCAGCTTACAGCTCTCTGGGGCCAACGTCCTGACTTTC.

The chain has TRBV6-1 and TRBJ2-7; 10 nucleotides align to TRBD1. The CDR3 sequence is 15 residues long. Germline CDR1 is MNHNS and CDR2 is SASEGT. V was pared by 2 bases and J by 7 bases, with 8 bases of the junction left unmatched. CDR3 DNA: TGTGCCAGCAGTGAACCCGGGACAGGGGACAATGAGCAGTACTTC. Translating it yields CASSEPGTGDNEQYF.

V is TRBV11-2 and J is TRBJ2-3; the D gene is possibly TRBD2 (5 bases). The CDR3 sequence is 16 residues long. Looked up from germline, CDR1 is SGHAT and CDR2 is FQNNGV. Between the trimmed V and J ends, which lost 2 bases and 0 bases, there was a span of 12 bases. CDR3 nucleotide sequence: TGTGCCAGCAGCTTAAACCCGGGGTTGAGCACAGATACGCAGTATTTT. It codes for CASSLNPGLSTDTQYF.

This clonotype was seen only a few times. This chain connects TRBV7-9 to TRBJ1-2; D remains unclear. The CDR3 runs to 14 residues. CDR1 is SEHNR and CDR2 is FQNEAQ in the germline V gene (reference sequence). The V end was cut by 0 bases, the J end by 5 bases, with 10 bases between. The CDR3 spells CASSLAGYNYGYTF. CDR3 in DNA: TGTGCCAGCAGCTTAGCAGGGTACAATTATGGCTACACCTTC.

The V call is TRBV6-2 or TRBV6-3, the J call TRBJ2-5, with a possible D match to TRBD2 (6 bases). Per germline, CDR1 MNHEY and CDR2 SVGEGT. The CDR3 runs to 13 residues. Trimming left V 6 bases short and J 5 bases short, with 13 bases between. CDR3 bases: TGTGCCAGCAGGGACGGCGGGGCGGAGACCCAGTACTTC. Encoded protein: CASRDGGAETQYF.

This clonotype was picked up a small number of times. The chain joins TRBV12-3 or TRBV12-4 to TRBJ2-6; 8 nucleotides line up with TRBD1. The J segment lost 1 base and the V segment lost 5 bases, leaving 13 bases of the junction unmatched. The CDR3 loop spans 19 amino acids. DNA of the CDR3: TGTGCCAGCAGTGTCGACAGGGGCGGACCTTTATCTGGGGCCAACGTCCTGACTTTC. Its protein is CASSVDRGGPLSGANVLTF.

This CDR3 reads CASSLGMAETNYGYTF. In DNA form, the CDR3 reads TGCGCCAGCAGCTTGGGAATGGCAGAAACCAACTATGGCTACACCTTC. The genes are TRBV5-1 and TRBJ1-2; D call uncertain. Trimming removed 0 bases at V and 2 bases at J, with 14 bases between. Germline CDR1 reads SGHRS; CDR2 reads YFSETQ. The CDR3 contains 16 residues.

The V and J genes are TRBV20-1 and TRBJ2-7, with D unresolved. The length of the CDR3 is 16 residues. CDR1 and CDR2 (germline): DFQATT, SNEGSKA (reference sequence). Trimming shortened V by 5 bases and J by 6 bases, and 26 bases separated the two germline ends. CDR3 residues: CSAWRALGGSRREQYF. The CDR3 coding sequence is TGCAGTGCTTGGCGAGCGTTGGGCGGTTCGCGGCGCGAGCAGTACTTC.

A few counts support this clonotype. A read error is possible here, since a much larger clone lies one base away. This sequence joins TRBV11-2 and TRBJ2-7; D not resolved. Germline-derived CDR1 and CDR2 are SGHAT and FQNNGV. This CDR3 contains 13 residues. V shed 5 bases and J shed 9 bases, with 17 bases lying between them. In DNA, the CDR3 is TGTGCCAGCAGCGTAGTGGAAGGGTTCGGGCAGTACTTC. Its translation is CASSVVEGFGQYF.

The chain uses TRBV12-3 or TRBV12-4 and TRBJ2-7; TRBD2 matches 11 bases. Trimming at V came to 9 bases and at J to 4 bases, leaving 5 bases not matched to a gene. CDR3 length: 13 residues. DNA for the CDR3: TGTGCCAGTAGACTAGCGGGGAAGTACGAGCAGTACTTC. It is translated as CASRLAGKYEQYF.

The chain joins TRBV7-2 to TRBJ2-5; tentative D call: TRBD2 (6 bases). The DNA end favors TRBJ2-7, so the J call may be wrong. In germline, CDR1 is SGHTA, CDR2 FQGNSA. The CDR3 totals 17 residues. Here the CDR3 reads CASSHSANPTRGYEQYF. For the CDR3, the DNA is TGTGCCAGCAGCCACTCGGCTAATCCGACTAGAGGGTACGAGCAGTACTTC.

Here the CDR3 DNA reads TGTGCCAGCAGCGTAGCCGGGACCGATGGAAACACCATATATTTT. It translates to CASSVAGTDGNTIYF. The chain has TRBV9 and TRBJ1-3; tentative D call: TRBD1 (5 bases). This CDR3 is 15 amino acids long. Germline V gene lookup returns CDR1 SGDLS and CDR2 YYNGEE. V lost 0 bases and J 3 bases, leaving 10 bases between the germline ends.

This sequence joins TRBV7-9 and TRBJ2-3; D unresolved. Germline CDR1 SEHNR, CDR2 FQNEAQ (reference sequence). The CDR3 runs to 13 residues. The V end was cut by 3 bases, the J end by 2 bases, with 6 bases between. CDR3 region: CASSFDLTDTQYF. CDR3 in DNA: TGTGCCAGCAGCTTCGACCTCACAGATACGCAGTATTTT. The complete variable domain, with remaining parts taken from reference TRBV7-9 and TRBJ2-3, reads DTGVSQNPRHKITKRGQNVTFRCDPISEHNRLYWYRQTLGQGPEFLTYFQNEAQLEKSRLLSDRFSAERPKGSFSTLEIQRTEQGDSAMYLCASSFDLTDTQYFGPGTRLTVL.

In nucleotides, the CDR3 is TGTGCCAGCAGAGTCGCAGACACGGCGAACAATGAGCAGTTCTTC. Translating it yields CASRVADTANNEQFF. The chain couples TRBV6-6 to TRBJ2-1; no firm D call. Germline V gene lookup returns CDR1 MNHNY and CDR2 SVGAGI (reference sequence). V lost 6 bases, J lost 5 bases, and 17 bases lay in between. The CDR3 runs to 15 residues.

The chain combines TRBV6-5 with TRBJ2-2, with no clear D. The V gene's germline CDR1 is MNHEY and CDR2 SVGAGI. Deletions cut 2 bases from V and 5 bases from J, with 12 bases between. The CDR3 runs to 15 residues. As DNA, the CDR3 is TGTGCCAGCAGTTACGACGGGTCGAGAACCGGGGAGCTGTTTTTT. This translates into CASSYDGSRTGELFF.

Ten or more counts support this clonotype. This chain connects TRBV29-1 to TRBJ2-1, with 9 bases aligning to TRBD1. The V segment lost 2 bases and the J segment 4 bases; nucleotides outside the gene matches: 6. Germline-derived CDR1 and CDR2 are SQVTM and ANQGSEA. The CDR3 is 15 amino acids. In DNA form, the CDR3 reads TGCAGCGTTGAAAACCCCGGGACAGGGTACAATGAGCAGTTCTTC. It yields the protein CSVENPGTGYNEQFF.